Each of the 32 T cell receptor beta chains below was sequenced from the same sample in a study of cytomegalovirus exposure and HLA in healthy donors. Primers for the PCR totalled 60 Vbeta and 13 Jbeta. Assay: immunoSEQ multiplex PCR; the TCRdb copy retains only in-frame clones and omits some. The table lists about 140,000 clones, about 80% of them singletons. Sequenced input: PBMCs. All receptors derive from a male donor in good health and CMV-seropositive.

V usage is TRBV6-6 and J usage is TRBJ1-1; a possible D gene is TRBD1 (5 bases). V lost 0 bases to trimming and J lost 5 bases, with 10 bases between them. CDR1 MNHNY and CDR2 SVGAGI come from the germline V gene (reference sequence). The CDR3 has 14 residues. The CDR3 coding sequence is TGTGCCAGCAGTTACTCGACGGGGGATACTGAAGCTTTCTTT. Its protein product is CASSYSTGDTEAFF.

The gene calls are TRBV14 and TRBJ2-7; no reliable D call. Germline loops: CDR1 SGHDN, CDR2 FVKESK. The CDR3 has 13 residues. V lost 2 bases, J lost 6 bases, and 11 bases lay in between. The CDR3 DNA is TGTGCCAGCAGCCAATTCGTCGGCGGCGAGCAGTACTTC. Its translation: CASSQFVGGEQYF.

The V call is TRBV7-9, the J call TRBJ2-7, with D maybe TRBD2 (5 bases). The V end lost 2 bases, the J end lost 6 bases, and 11 bases lay between the germline ends. The germline V gene has CDR1 SEHNR and CDR2 FQNEAQ (reference sequence). The CDR3 is made up of 13 amino acids. CDR3 in DNA: TGTGCCAGCAGCTTAACCACTGCGGGCGAGCAGTACTTC. Protein: CASSLTTAGEQYF.

This chain joins TRBV9 and TRBJ1-6; a possible D gene is TRBD1 (5 bases). V lost 2 bases to trimming and J lost 9 bases, with 9 bases between them. The CDR3 extends over 13 amino acids. CDR1 is SGDLS, CDR2 YYNGEE, per germline. For the CDR3, the DNA is TGTGCCAGCAGCGTCGGGGGGGGTTCACCCCTCCACTTT. Translation: CASSVGGGSPLHF.

This clone was observed a single time. This sequence joins TRBV16 and TRBJ1-6; a possible D gene is TRBD1 (5 bases). Germline V lookup: CDR1 KGHSY, CDR2 FQNENV. The CDR3 loop spans 15 amino acids. The V gene lost 2 bases and the J gene lost 6 bases, with 11 bases spanning the gap. CDR3 protein: CASSQKEGINSPLHF. DNA of the CDR3: TGTGCCAGCAGCCAAAAGGAGGGGATTAATTCACCCCTCCACTTT.

This clone was detected only once. The chain uses TRBV4-1 and TRBJ1-5, with TRBD1 matching over 7 bases. This CDR3 has 16 residues. The V and J ends lost 3 bases and 1 base, in that order; junction bases with no gene match: 6. Germline lookup yields CDR1 MGHRA and CDR2 YSYEKL. For the CDR3, the DNA is TGCGCCAGCAGCCAGGAACAGGGGTTAAGCAATCAGCCCCAGCATTTT. This encodes CASSQEQGLSNQPQHF.

This rearrangement joins TRBV19 to TRBJ1-5, with 8 bases fitting TRBD1. This CDR3 comprises 12 residues. V lost 3 bases to trimming and J lost 16 bases; unmatched junction nucleotides: 8. Germline-derived CDR1 and CDR2 are LNHDA and SQIVND (reference sequence). CDR3 sequence (DNA): TGTGCCAGTAGTATCCCCCAGGGGGCCTATCATTTT. This encodes CASSIPQGAYHF. Full variable domain (rest looked up from reference TRBV19 and TRBJ1-5): DGGITQSPKYLFRKEGQNVTLSCEQNLNHDAMYWYRQDPGQGLRLIYYSQIVNDFQKGDIAEGYSVSREKKESFPLTVTSAQKNPTAFYLCASSIPQGAYHFGDGTRLSIL.

The CDR3 is CASSIAVSYEQYF. The CDR3 DNA reads as TGTGCCAGTAGTATTGCGGTCTCCTACGAGCAGTACTTC. The chain combines TRBV19 with TRBJ2-7; D gene uncertain. The length of the CDR3 is 13 residues. The germline V and J ends were trimmed by 3 bases and 0 bases, with 6 bases remaining between them. Germline V gene data show CDR1 as LNHDA and CDR2 as SQIVND (reference sequence).

As to this clone: One junction end disagrees with the germline gene, perhaps due to a read error. The V gene is TRBV29-1, the J gene TRBJ2-1; D is undetermined. Germline assignment: CDR1 SQVTM and CDR2 ANQGSEA. The CDR3 contains 15 residues. CDR3 amino acids: CSVEEGADRYNEQLF. CDR3 nucleotides: TGCAGCGTTGAAGAAGGAGCAGACCGTTACAATGAGCAGCTCTTC.

The rearrangement uses TRBV29-1 and TRBJ1-2, with 7 bases that match TRBD1. From germline, CDR1 is SQVTM and CDR2 ANQGSEA. V trimming: 4 bases; J trimming: 7 bases; junction bases outside the gene matches: 6. The CDR3 loop spans 12 amino acids. CDR3 in amino acids: CSVASTGVGYTF. CDR3 nucleotides: TGCAGCGTTGCAAGCACAGGGGTTGGCTACACCTTC.

The rearrangement joins TRBV18 to TRBJ1-6; 12 nucleotides line up with TRBD1. V was clipped by 3 bases and J by 10 bases; unmatched bases: 4. Germline V lookup: CDR1 KGHSH, CDR2 LQKENI. The CDR3 spans 15 residues. The CDR3: CASSPGQGAKSPLHF. The CDR3, as DNA: TGTGCCAGCTCACCGGGACAGGGGGCCAAATCACCCCTCCACTTT.

This clone was observed a few times. Germline and junction disagree at one end, which may indicate a read error. This chain connects TRBV9 to TRBJ1-2; 10 nucleotides agree with TRBD1. There are 14 residues in the CDR3. Germline loops: CDR1 SGDLS, CDR2 YYNGEE. The CDR3 protein is CASSVMPGQGLVAF. The CDR3 DNA is TGTGCCAGCAGCGTAATGCCGGGACAGGGGTTGGTCGCCTTC.

The rearrangement uses TRBV11-2 and TRBJ1-1; tentative D call: TRBD1 (5 bases). The germline CDR1 and CDR2 sequences are SGHAT and FQNNGV. V lost 5 bases to trimming and J lost 4 bases, with 14 bases between them. The CDR3 is 14 amino acids. CDR3 coding DNA: TGTGCCAGCAGCCTCTCCGGGGGGGTCACTGAAGCTTTCTTT. It yields the protein CASSLSGGVTEAFF. Together with reference TRBV11-2 and TRBJ1-1, the CDR3 gives the full variable domain: EAGVAQSPRYKIIEKRQSVAFWCNPISGHATLYWYQQILGQGPKLLIQFQNNGVVDDSQLPKDRFSAERLKGVDSTLKIQPAKLEDSAVYLCASSLSGGVTEAFFGQGTRLTVV.

This sequence joins TRBV7-8 and TRBJ2-7; 8 positions match TRBD2. The J segment lost 3 bases and the V segment lost 3 bases, leaving 10 bases of the junction unmatched. CDR1 and CDR2 from the germline V gene are SGHVS and FQNEAQ. The CDR3 runs 16 residues. In DNA form, the CDR3 reads TGTGCCAGCAGCTTTCTTTCAGTGGGGACTAGCTACGAGCAGTACTTC. It translates to CASSFLSVGTSYEQYF.

The chain is built from TRBV5-5 and TRBJ2-1, with no clear D. This CDR3 is built from 12 residues. V was pared by 5 bases and J by 7 bases, with 10 bases between. Germline-derived CDR1 and CDR2 are SGHKS and YYEKEE (reference sequence). The CDR3 DNA reads as TGTGCCAGCAGTCCCAACTATAATGAGCAGTTCTTC. The encoded protein is CASSPNYNEQFF.

J is TRBJ2-1 and V is TRBV9, with a tentative D call TRBD2 (6 bases). This CDR3 is 17 amino acids long. Germline V gene data show CDR1 as SGDLS and CDR2 as YYNGEE. V lost 2 bases and J 6 bases, leaving 21 bases between the germline ends. The CDR3 coding sequence is TGTGCCAGCAGCGTCAAACAGGACCACTGGGGGGTCAATGAGCAGTTCTTC. This codes for CASSVKQDHWGVNEQFF.

The gene calls are TRBV28 and TRBJ2-1, with 12 bases fitting TRBD2. The CDR3 is made up of 15 amino acids. Looked up from germline, CDR1 is MDHEN and CDR2 is SYDVKM. Losses at the gene ends were 7 bases for V and 4 bases for J; bases not matched to a gene: 5. DNA of the CDR3: TGTGCCAGCACTGGGACTAGCGGGTTTTACAATGAGCAGTTCTTC. It encodes CASTGTSGFYNEQFF.

The J gene is TRBJ1-6, the V gene TRBV6-1, with D possibly being TRBD1 (6 bases). The length of the CDR3 is 15 residues. Germline CDR1 and CDR2: MNHNS and SASEGT. V lost 3 bases, J lost 8 bases, and 14 bases lay in between. The CDR3 nucleotides are TGTGCCAGCAGTGACCTCGGGACACTTGATTCACCCCTCCACTTT. It is translated as CASSDLGTLDSPLHF.

The chain combines TRBV6-5 with TRBJ1-3; TRBD1 is a possible D gene (5 bases). The CDR3 sequence is 15 residues long. CDR1 and CDR2 from the germline V gene are MNHEY and SVGAGI. Trimming shortened V by 4 bases and J by 4 bases, and 14 bases separated the two germline ends. CDR3: CASSFRGGAGNTIYF. DNA of the CDR3: TGTGCCAGCAGTTTTCGCGGGGGAGCGGGAAACACCATATATTTT.

This clone was seen a few times. In DNA form, the CDR3 reads TGTGCCAGCAGCCAAGAAGGACAGGAGAACACTGAAGCTTTCTTT. As protein: CASSQEGQENTEAFF. The chain uses TRBV4-2 and TRBJ1-1, with 7 bases lining up with TRBD1. V shed 0 bases and J 1 base; nucleotides not matched to a gene: 2. The germline CDR1 and CDR2 sequences are LGHNA and YNFKEQ. This CDR3 has 15 residues.

This clone is a singleton in its sample. The chain links TRBV7-2 to TRBJ2-1, with 8 bases fitting TRBD2. Per the germline V gene, CDR1 is SGHTA and CDR2 is FQGNSA. CDR3 size: 15 residues. The ends lost 3 bases at V and 2 bases at J; junction bases unmatched: 3. CDR3: CASSFSGITYNEQFF. The CDR3 bases are TGTGCCAGCAGCTTTAGCGGGATAACCTACAATGAGCAGTTCTTC.

This rearrangement joins TRBV19 to TRBJ2-5; 7 nucleotides align to TRBD2. The germline V gene has CDR1 LNHDA and CDR2 SQIVND (reference sequence). CDR3 length: 16 residues. J gave up 0 bases and V 4 bases, and 8 bases lay outside the gene matches. The CDR3 coding sequence is TGTGCCAGTAGTAGCTATCCAGCGGGGAACCAAGAGACCCAGTACTTC. This encodes CASSSYPAGNQETQYF.

This chain joins TRBV27 and TRBJ2-7; 7 positions agree with TRBD1. CDR1 MNHEY and CDR2 SMNVEV come from the germline V gene (reference sequence). The CDR3 runs 14 residues. V lost 5 bases to trimming and J lost 4 bases; unmatched junction nucleotides: 8. The CDR3 loop is CASSETGNGYEQYF. CDR3 nucleotides: TGTGCCAGCAGTGAGACAGGGAATGGGTACGAGCAGTACTTC.

The chain combines TRBV7-9 with TRBJ2-1, with D hard to call. The CDR3 runs 14 residues. Germline values: CDR1 SEHNR, CDR2 FQNEAQ (reference sequence). The V end was cut by 4 bases, the J end by 1 base, with 8 bases between. CDR3 nucleotide sequence: TGTGCCAGCAGCTCCCTCCAGTCCTACAATGAGCAGTTCTTC. Translating gives CASSSLQSYNEQFF.

This clone came up a few times. The J gene is TRBJ1-1, the V gene TRBV5-6, with D unresolved. Germline CDR1 reads SGHDT; CDR2 reads YYEEEE. CDR3 size: 13 residues. V was shortened by 6 bases and J by 0 bases, with 9 bases between the two germline ends. The CDR3 bases are TGTGCCAGCAATTTTGAGATGAACACTGAAGCTTTCTTT. It encodes CASNFEMNTEAFF.

This clone was seen only once. The chain couples TRBV19 to TRBJ2-1; 8 bases match TRBD1. The CDR3 consists of 17 residues. CDR1 and CDR2 from the germline V gene are LNHDA and SQIVND (reference sequence). Germline trimming cut 2 bases from V and 6 bases from J; bases unmatched to any gene: 12. The CDR3 nucleotides are TGTGCCAGTAGTATATCCAGCTCCGCCACAGGGGGCAATGAGCAGTTCTTC. It encodes CASSISSSATGGNEQFF.

The V call is TRBV7-6, the J call TRBJ2-1, with D perhaps TRBD2 (5 bases). V was trimmed by 4 bases and J by 2 bases, leaving 12 bases between them. Germline values: CDR1 SGHVS, CDR2 FNYEAQ. The CDR3 sequence is 15 residues long. The CDR3 DNA is TGTGCCAGCAGCTCAGGAGGATGGACCTACAATGAGCAGTTCTTC. Translating it yields CASSSGGWTYNEQFF.

The gene calls are TRBV7-2 and TRBJ1-2, with TRBD1 matching over 9 bases. Trimming removed 2 bases from V and 5 bases from J; junction bases left unmatched: 6. Per germline, CDR1 SGHTA and CDR2 FQGNSA. The CDR3 covers 15 residues. DNA of the CDR3: TGTGCCAGCAGCTTAAATTGGGACAGGGTTTATGGCTACACCTTC. This sequence encodes CASSLNWDRVYGYTF.

This clone was counted between two and nine times. The chain couples TRBV21-1 to TRBJ2-3; the DNA was not compared with TRBD2, the D call given in the table. TRBV21-1 is annotated as a pseudogene. The CDR3 consists of 12 residues. The CDR3 DNA sequence: TGTGCCAGCAGCATCATGAGAGATACGCAGTATTTT. The encoded protein is CASSIMRDTQYF.

This chain joins TRBV11-3 and TRBJ2-1, with 8 bases fitting TRBD2. The CDR3 has 18 residues. Germline CDR1 SGHNT, CDR2 YENEEA. Trimming took 1 base from V and 7 from J; bases not matched to a gene: 15. CDR3 sequence (DNA): TGTGCCAGCAGCTTAGGGGGGCCTAGCGGGCGGTCCCTAAATGAGCAGTTCTTC. It specifies CASSLGGPSGRSLNEQFF.

Note on this clone: Other nucleotide sequences from this sample produce the same CDR3. The chain recombines TRBV5-1 with TRBJ1-1, with D possibly matching TRBD1 (6 bases). V gave up 4 bases and J gave up 1 base, with 14 bases separating them. Germline CDR1 and CDR2: SGHRS and YFSETQ. CDR3 length: 15 residues. CDR3 bases: TGCGCCAGCAGCCCCAGGGAGGGGGGGAACACTGAAGCTTTCTTT. Protein product: CASSPREGGNTEAFF.

The gene calls are TRBV5-6 and TRBJ2-5, with 9 nucleotides matching TRBD2. V was clipped by 4 bases and J by 9 bases; unmatched bases: 19. The germline V gene has CDR1 SGHDT and CDR2 YYEEEE. The CDR3 runs to 17 residues. The CDR3 loop reads CASSQSLGLAGPGPQYF. The CDR3 bases are TGTGCCAGCAGCCAATCGCTTGGGCTAGCGGGGCCTGGGCCCCAGTACTTC.